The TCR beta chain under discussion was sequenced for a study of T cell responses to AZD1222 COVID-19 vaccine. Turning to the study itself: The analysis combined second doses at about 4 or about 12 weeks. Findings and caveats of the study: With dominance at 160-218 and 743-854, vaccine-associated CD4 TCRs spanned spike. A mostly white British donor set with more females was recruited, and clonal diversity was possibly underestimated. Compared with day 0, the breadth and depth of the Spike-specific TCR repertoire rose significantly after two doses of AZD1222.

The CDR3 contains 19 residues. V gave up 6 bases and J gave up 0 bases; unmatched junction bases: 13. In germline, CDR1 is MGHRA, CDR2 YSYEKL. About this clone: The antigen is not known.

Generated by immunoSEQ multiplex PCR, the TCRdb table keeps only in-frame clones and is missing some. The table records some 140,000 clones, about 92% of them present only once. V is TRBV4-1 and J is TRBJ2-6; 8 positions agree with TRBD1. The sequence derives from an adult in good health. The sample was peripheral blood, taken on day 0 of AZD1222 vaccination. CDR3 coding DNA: TGCGCCAGCAGGAAGACAGGGGCTAGTCACCGCTCTGGGGCCAACGTCCTGACTTTC. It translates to CASRKTGASHRSGANVLTF.